This is a list of T cell receptor beta chains from one sample in a study of blood T cell repertoires in COVID-19. Sequenced by immunoSEQ multiplex PCR; TCRdb stores in-frame clones only, minus some. The table lists roughly 380,000 clones, 70% to 90% of them singletons. The sample consisted of peripheral blood. These receptors all come from a woman aged 40 to 49 with COVID-19, enrolled during active disease. Each CDR3 is given with its conserved first and last residue. The D gene is left open where the match is weak. Size is omitted from some rows. Given values are once, few, many or a class for expanded clones.

V,size,D,J,CDR3,DNA
TRBV7-2,once,NA,TRBJ1-6,CASSLVGRDNSPLHF,TGTGCCAGCAGCTTAGTGGGCAGGGATAATTCACCCCTCCACTTT
TRBV19,NA,TRBD1,TRBJ1-5,CATGEGAQQPQHF,TGTGCCACCGGAGAGGGGGCTCAACAGCCCCAGCATTTT
TRBV28,NA,NA,TRBJ1-2,CASTRAGAGVGYGYTF,TGTGCCAGCACTCGGGCCGGGGCAGGGGTGGGCTATGGCTACACCTTC
TRBV28,NA,TRBD2,TRBJ2-7,CASSSWTSGGSRYEQYF,TGTGCCAGCAGTTCCTGGACTAGCGGGGGTAGTAGGTACGAGCAGTACTTC
TRBV7-9,NA,NA,TRBJ1-4,CASSLSGLNEKLFF,TGTGCCAGCAGCTTATCAGGACTTAATGAAAAACTGTTTTTT
TRBV19,NA,NA,TRBJ1-2,CASSMSDRSHGYTF,TGTGCCAGTAGTATGTCAGACAGAAGCCATGGCTACACCTTC
TRBV11-2,NA,TRBD2,TRBJ2-3,CASSRGLAGFADTQYF,TGTGCCAGCAGCCGGGGACTAGCGGGTTTTGCAGATACGCAGTATTTT
TRBV5-1,NA,NA,TRBJ1-1,CASSSELTVNTEAFF,TGCGCCAGCAGCTCGGAGTTGACCGTTAACACTGAAGCTTTCTTT
TRBV29-1,NA,TRBD1,TRBJ2-1,CSVMTGGNEQFF,TGCAGCGTAATGACAGGGGGGAATGAGCAGTTCTTC
TRBV10-3,NA,TRBD1,TRBJ1-3,CAISEPQGKGNTIYF,TGTGCCATCAGTGAGCCACAGGGGAAGGGAAACACCATATATTTT
TRBV5-1,NA,NA,TRBJ2-2,CASSSGLRLRTGELFF,TGCGCCAGCAGCTCAGGACTGCGCCTTCGAACCGGGGAGCTGTTTTTT
TRBV28,NA,NA,TRBJ1-2,CATDRDIGGYTF,TGTGCCACTGACCGGGACATAGGTGGCTACACCTTC
TRBV29-1,NA,TRBD1,TRBJ1-6,CSVATGTGNSPLHF,TGCAGCGTCGCTACCGGGACAGGGAATTCACCCCTCCACTTT
TRBV6-2/TRBV6-3,NA,TRBD1,TRBJ1-5,CASSYDRVLNQPQHF,TGTGCCAGCAGTTACGACAGGGTTCTCAATCAGCCCCAGCATTTT
TRBV28,NA,NA,TRBJ2-7,CASSRQLVRPYEQYF,TGTGCCAGCAGTCGACAACTCGTCAGACCCTACGAGCAGTACTTC
TRBV7-9,NA,TRBD2,TRBJ2-7,CASSLAGSGGTTYEQYF,TGTGCCAGCAGCTTAGCAGGGAGCGGGGGGACTACCTACGAGCAGTACTTC
TRBV10-1,NA,TRBD1,TRBJ1-5,CASRGGDGTGPQYQPQHF,TGCGCCAGCAGGGGTGGGGACGGGACAGGGCCTCAGTATCAGCCCCAGCATTTT
TRBV27,NA,NA,TRBJ2-1,CASSILDSDNEQFF,TGTGCCAGCAGCATACTGGACAGTGACAATGAGCAGTTCTTC
TRBV30,NA,TRBD1,TRBJ2-7,CAWSVRTGAGHEQYF,TGTGCCTGGAGTGTGAGGACAGGGGCCGGCCACGAGCAGTACTTC
TRBV6-1,NA,TRBD1,TRBJ2-6,CASSEAPGQGSSGANVLTF,TGTGCCAGCAGTGAAGCCCCGGGACAGGGGAGCTCTGGGGCCAACGTCCTGACTTTC
TRBV7-2,once,TRBD1,TRBJ1-2,CASSSVLTGDPRGGYTF,TGTGCCAGCAGCTCGGTCCTCACAGGGGATCCGAGGGGTGGCTACACCTTC
TRBV2,NA,TRBD1,TRBJ1-1,CASRDRANTEAFF,TGTGCCAGCAGGGACAGGGCGAACACTGAAGCTTTCTTT
TRBV30,NA,TRBD2,TRBJ2-3,CAWRATSGVTDTQYF,TGTGCCTGGAGGGCGACTAGCGGGGTTACAGATACGCAGTATTTT
TRBV3-1/TRBV3-2,NA,NA,TRBJ2-5,CASSQGRANYQETQYF,TGTGCCAGCAGCCAAGGCCGAGCGAACTACCAAGAGACCCAGTACTTC
TRBV7-2,once,NA,TRBJ2-2,CASSARLVTGELFF,TGTGCCAGCAGCGCACGACTAGTCACCGGGGAGCTGTTTTTT
TRBV7-3,NA,NA,TRBJ2-7,CASSLEGGSTYEQYF,TGTGCCAGCAGCTTGGAGGGGGGGAGCACCTACGAGCAGTACTTC
TRBV27,NA,TRBD1,TRBJ1-4,CASSRTTGANEKLFF,TGTGCCAGCAGTCGTACGACAGGGGCTAATGAAAAACTGTTTTTT
TRBV3-1/TRBV3-2,NA,NA,TRBJ1-2,CASSQERGAYYGYTF,TGTGCCAGCAGCCAAGAGCGGGGGGCGTATTATGGCTACACCTTC
TRBV28,NA,NA,TRBJ1-2,CASTLFEFKGYTF,TGTGCCAGCACCCTATTTGAGTTTAAGGGCTACACCTTC
TRBV28,NA,TRBD1,TRBJ1-2,CASSLADRANYGYTF,TGTGCCAGCAGTTTAGCGGACAGGGCTAACTATGGCTACACCTTC
TRBV27,NA,NA,TRBJ2-3,CASSLSRSNTDTQYF,TGTGCCAGCAGTTTATCCAGATCGAACACAGATACGCAGTATTTT
TRBV9,once,NA,TRBJ2-2,CASSVNRGGTGELFF,TGTGCCAGCAGCGTGAACAGGGGGGGAACCGGGGAGCTGTTTTTT
TRBV27,NA,TRBD1,TRBJ1-2,CASSGQGVANYGYTF,TGTGCCAGCAGTGGACAGGGCGTAGCTAACTATGGCTACACCTTC
TRBV28,NA,TRBD1,TRBJ1-6,CASSLVGQGARNSPLHF,TGTGCCAGCAGTTTAGTGGGACAGGGGGCAAGAAATTCACCCCTCCACTTT